The 29 T cell receptor beta chains below come from one sample, sequenced in a study of a mutant IDH1 vaccine in newly diagnosed glioma. Profiling relied on immunoSEQ multiplex PCR, and the TCRdb table lists in-frame clones only, not all of them. The sample yields around 40,000 clones, roughly 84% seen once. Sample time point: week 11, during vaccination. Each vaccine dose was 300 ug of mutant IDH1 20-mer peptide, with topical imiquimod. These TCRs' antigens remain unknown. The starting material was PBMCs, obtained from a glioma patient whose treatment included an IDH1 peptide vaccine. The receptors were sampled from a man in his forties with glioma.

The chain carries TRBV6-1 and TRBJ2-7; D perhaps matches TRBD1 (5 bases). The CDR3 consists of 14 residues. The ends were cut back, 6 bases at V and 5 bases at J, with 17 bases in the middle. Germline CDR1 and CDR2: MNHNS and SASEGT. The CDR3 DNA follows: TGTGCCAGCAGGCCGTTGTCTCTAGGGGACGAGCAGTACTTC. This gives the protein CASRPLSLGDEQYF.

The chain has TRBV6-1 and TRBJ2-3; D perhaps matches TRBD1 (5 bases). There are 15 residues in the CDR3. The V gene's germline CDR1 is MNHNS and CDR2 SASEGT. V was cut by 4 bases and J by 3 bases, with 14 bases left in between. The CDR3 nucleotides read TGTGCCAGCAGTGGGGCAGGGTATGCGACAGATACGCAGTATTTT. The encoded protein is CASSGAGYATDTQYF.

The chain couples TRBV28 to TRBJ2-5; 8 positions agree with TRBD1. Germline V gene lookup returns CDR1 MDHEN and CDR2 SYDVKM. The CDR3 has 14 residues. The junction had 3 bases not matched to a gene; V was cut back by 5 bases and J by 1 base. Here the CDR3 reads CASSDGTGQETQYF. Here the CDR3 DNA reads TGTGCCAGCAGTGACGGGACAGGCCAAGAGACCCAGTACTTC.

The chain carries TRBV5-4 and TRBJ2-1, with TRBD2 identical over 11 bases. The CDR3 contains 17 residues. The germline gives CDR1 SGHNT, CDR2 YYREEE (reference sequence). The trim removed 4 bases at V and 3 bases at J, leaving 9 bases unmatched. The DNA of the CDR3 is TGTGCCAGCAGCGCTCCTAGCGGGAGGCCTATCTACAATGAGCAGTTCTTC. The encoded protein is CASSAPSGRPIYNEQFF.

The chain couples TRBV27 to TRBJ1-5; 7 bases are shared with TRBD1. This CDR3 has 17 amino acids. Germline CDR1 MNHEY, CDR2 SMNVEV (reference sequence). The V and J ends lost 5 bases and 2 bases, in that order; junction bases with no gene match: 12. The CDR3 DNA follows: TGTGCCAGCAGTCCGAGAGGACAGGCCGTTGGCAATCAGCCCCAGCATTTT. The encoded protein is CASSPRGQAVGNQPQHF.

The chain joins TRBV5-4 to TRBJ2-5, with a weak D call TRBD2 (7 bases). The germline V and J ends were trimmed by 3 bases and 5 bases, with 20 bases remaining between them. Germline V gene lookup returns CDR1 SGHNT and CDR2 YYREEE (reference sequence). CDR3 length: 16 amino acids. In DNA, the CDR3 is TGTGCCAGCAGCTCCGTTAGGGCGGGGGCGGTGGAGACCCAGTACTTC. Translating it yields CASSSVRAGAVETQYF.

The V and J genes are TRBV4-2 and TRBJ2-5; 7 bases match TRBD2. The CDR3 totals 11 residues. Per the germline V gene, CDR1 is LGHNA and CDR2 is YNFKEQ. Trimming cost V 6 bases and J 5 bases; bases outside gene matches: 0. The CDR3 sequence is CASRRGETQYF. DNA of the CDR3: TGTGCCAGCAGGCGGGGGGAGACCCAGTACTTC.

The chain carries TRBV6-1 and TRBJ2-7; the D is unclear. The germline CDR1 and CDR2 sequences are MNHNS and SASEGT. The CDR3 loop spans 11 amino acids. V lost 5 bases and J 6 bases, leaving 8 bases between the germline ends. The chain's CDR3 is CASSNVAEQYF. The CDR3 DNA is TGTGCCAGCAGTAACGTAGCCGAGCAGTACTTC.

V gene TRBV4-1 combines with J gene TRBJ1-1; D is possibly TRBD1 (6 bases). The CDR3 is made up of 13 amino acids. Germline-derived CDR1 and CDR2 are MGHRA and YSYEKL. The V end was cut by 4 bases, the J end by 10 bases, with 16 bases between. CDR3 bases: TGCGCCAGCAGCCGAGAAAGTAGGGGGGCAGCTTTCTTT. Encoded protein: CASSRESRGAAFF.

The J gene is TRBJ1-4, the V gene TRBV4-3, with D possibly TRBD1 on 6 matching bases. This CDR3 spans 16 amino acids. Germline lookup yields CDR1 LGHNA and CDR2 YSLEER. V lost 1 base, J lost 3 bases, and 12 bases lay in between. The CDR3 is CASSQVRGIPNEKLFF. DNA for the CDR3: TGCGCCAGCAGCCAAGTCAGGGGAATCCCTAATGAAAAACTGTTTTTT.

This clone was seen once. The chain uses TRBV7-8 and TRBJ2-7; TRBD2 aligns across 12 bases. Losses at the gene ends were 5 bases for V and 6 bases for J; bases not matched to a gene: 8. The CDR3 is made up of 15 amino acids. Germline values: CDR1 SGHVS, CDR2 FQNEAQ. The CDR3 here is CASSRTTSGSLEQYF. The DNA for the CDR3 is TGTGCCAGCAGCCGAACGACTAGCGGGAGCCTCGAGCAGTACTTC.

V gene TRBV9 combines with J gene TRBJ2-7, with D possibly TRBD1 on 6 matching bases. Germline V gene lookup returns CDR1 SGDLS and CDR2 YYNGEE. The V end was cut by 3 bases, the J end by 0 bases, with 10 bases between. The CDR3 length is 14 residues. The CDR3 nucleotides read TGTGCCAGCAGCGAGGGGGTTGGCTCCTACGAGCAGTACTTC. Translation gives CASSEGVGSYEQYF.

The J gene is TRBJ1-5, the V gene TRBV19; no firm D call. There are 14 residues in the CDR3. The germline gives CDR1 LNHDA, CDR2 SQIVND (reference sequence). V was clipped by 8 bases and J by 0 bases, with 11 bases between them. The chain's CDR3 is CASVAVNSNQPQHF. CDR3 coding DNA: TGTGCCAGTGTCGCAGTCAATAGCAATCAGCCCCAGCATTTT.

Comments on this clone: Other DNA variants within this sample encode the same CDR3. The CDR3 spells CASSTLAGFSGANVLTF. Written as DNA, the CDR3 is TGTGCCAGCAGCACTTTAGCGGGATTTTCTGGGGCCAACGTCCTGACTTTC. The chain has TRBV13 and TRBJ2-6; 8 bases fit TRBD2. The CDR3 has 17 residues. Unmatched junction bases numbered 7, after V lost 5 bases and J lost 1 base. CDR1 is PRHDT and CDR2 is FYEKMQ in the germline V gene (reference sequence).

The chain joins TRBV19 to TRBJ2-7; no firm D call. CDR3 size: 13 residues. Germline lookup yields CDR1 LNHDA and CDR2 SQIVND (reference sequence). Between the trimmed V and J ends, which lost 4 bases and 4 bases, there was a span of 11 bases. Written as DNA, the CDR3 is TGTGCCAGTAGTACAACTCCCCGGTACGAGCAGTACTTC. It yields the protein CASSTTPRYEQYF.

The chain combines TRBV6-5 with TRBJ2-1; the D gene is possibly TRBD2 (5 bases). This CDR3 has 14 amino acids. V lost 6 bases, J lost 3 bases, and 12 bases lay in between. Germline CDR1 MNHEY, CDR2 SVGAGI. CDR3 nucleotide sequence: TGTGCCAGCAGACGCGTCGGGATCTACAATGAGCAGTTCTTC. Amino acid sequence: CASRRVGIYNEQFF.

This chain joins TRBV9 and TRBJ2-5; D is possibly TRBD1 (5 bases). V was trimmed by 0 bases and J by 5 bases, leaving 11 bases between them. Germline loops: CDR1 SGDLS, CDR2 YYNGEE. The CDR3 loop spans 14 amino acids. Here the CDR3 DNA reads TGTGCCAGCAGCGTAGATATCAGGGCCGAGACCCAGTACTTC. It encodes CASSVDIRAETQYF.

The V and J genes are TRBV11-3 and TRBJ2-3; either TRBD1 or TRBD2 may supply D (6 bases each). CDR1 is SGHNT, CDR2 YENEEA, per germline. The CDR3 spans 15 residues. Trimming removed 4 bases at V and 6 bases at J, with 17 bases between. In nucleotides, the CDR3 is TGTGCCAGCAGCTCGTCTATGGGGGGCGACGATACGCAGTATTTT. The encoded protein is CASSSSMGGDDTQYF.

By its share, this clone is medium-sized (0.01 to 0.1%). The chain uses TRBV2 and TRBJ2-2; tentatively, D is TRBD2 (6 bases). This CDR3 comprises 15 residues. Germline CDR1 reads SNHLY; CDR2 reads FYNNEI. Between the trimmed V and J ends, which lost 6 bases and 3 bases, there was a span of 14 bases. The CDR3 reads CASRDPGLHTGELFF. The CDR3 bases are TGTGCCAGCAGGGACCCGGGACTGCACACCGGGGAGCTGTTTTTT.

A few counts support this clone. The chain carries TRBV12-2 and TRBJ1-5. TRBV12-2 is classified as a pseudogene. The CDR3 runs 19 residues. As DNA, the CDR3 is TGTGCAAGTCGCTTACCTCTTTTCGGTAATTTGGCCGGCAATCAGCCCCAGCATTTT. Its protein product is CASRLPLFGNLAGNQPQHF.

This clone was recorded only once. The chain uses TRBV5-1 and TRBJ2-3; 10 bases fit TRBD2. V lost 7 bases to trimming and J lost 2 bases; unmatched junction nucleotides: 4. The germline V gene encodes CDR1 SGHRS and CDR2 YFSETQ. There are 14 residues in the CDR3. In DNA, the CDR3 is TGCGCCAGCGGGAGCGGGGGGGACACAGATACGCAGTATTTT. This encodes CASGSGGDTDTQYF.

The J gene is TRBJ1-2, the V gene TRBV7-3; D not resolved. CDR1 is SGHTA, CDR2 FQGTGA, per germline. The CDR3 has 14 amino acids. V was trimmed by 5 bases and J by 8 bases, leaving 18 bases between them. CDR3 in amino acids: CASSPMSSSTGYTF. The DNA for the CDR3 is TGTGCCAGCAGCCCCATGTCGTCTTCGACAGGCTACACCTTC.

This clone was recorded a few times. The chain combines TRBV4-1 with TRBJ2-1, with TRBD2 matching 7 bases. This CDR3 has 15 residues. Germline loops: CDR1 MGHRA, CDR2 YSYEKL. V shed 3 bases and J 4 bases; nucleotides not matched to a gene: 6. CDR3 residues: CASSHSGEAYNEQFF. The CDR3 bases are TGCGCCAGCAGCCACAGCGGGGAAGCTTACAATGAGCAGTTCTTC.

This sequence joins TRBV5-1 and TRBJ2-3; no firm D call. CDR1 and CDR2 from the germline V gene are SGHRS and YFSETQ. This CDR3 spans 14 amino acids. V gave up 2 bases and J gave up 0 bases, with 7 bases separating them. The CDR3 spells CASSFSASTDTQYF. CDR3 nucleotides: TGCGCCAGCAGCTTTTCCGCGAGCACAGATACGCAGTATTTT.

The CDR3: CASSGNIQYF. The CDR3 DNA is TGTGCCAGTAGTGGGAACATTCAGTACTTC. The gene calls are TRBV19 and TRBJ2-4; D is unclear. The CDR3 spans 10 residues. V lost 5 bases and J lost 7, with 3 bases in between. CDR1 and CDR2 from the germline V gene are LNHDA and SQIVND (reference sequence).

V is TRBV6-1 and J is TRBJ1-5; D is ambiguous. From germline, CDR1 is MNHNS and CDR2 SASEGT. The CDR3 consists of 15 residues. The ends were cut back, 3 bases at V and 10 bases at J, with 19 bases in the middle. The CDR3 here is CASSDKTEYLSPQHF. The CDR3 coding sequence is TGTGCCAGCAGTGACAAGACGGAGTACCTCTCTCCCCAGCATTTT.

This rearrangement joins TRBV5-5 to TRBJ2-7, with TRBD2 matching 8 bases. Looked up from germline, CDR1 is SGHKS and CDR2 is YYEKEE (reference sequence). The trim removed 4 bases at V and 6 bases at J, leaving 9 bases unmatched. This CDR3 is 14 amino acids long. In nucleotides, the CDR3 is TGTGCCAGCAGCCCCGCGGTAGCGGGACGCGAGCAGTACTTC. Translated: CASSPAVAGREQYF.

A single count supports this clone. This sequence joins TRBV27 and TRBJ2-2; D gene unclear. V was cut by 2 bases and J by 6 bases, with 7 bases left in between. CDR1 and CDR2 (germline): MNHEY, SMNVEV (reference sequence). This CDR3 has 13 amino acids. The CDR3 region has the DNA TGTGCCAGCAGTTTAATCCTCGCCGGGGAGCTGTTTTTT. Translating it yields CASSLILAGELFF.

The V call is TRBV18, the J call TRBJ2-7; D call uncertain. The CDR3 loop spans 13 amino acids. CDR1 and CDR2 from the germline V gene are KGHSH and LQKENI. Trimming shortened V by 3 bases and J by 0 bases, and 6 bases separated the two germline ends. CDR3: CASSPDTSYEQYF. The CDR3 DNA reads TGTGCCAGCTCACCTGACACCTCCTACGAGCAGTACTTC.